This TCR beta chain was found in a study of blood T cell repertoires in COVID-19. This clone was counted a few times. Repertoires were generated with immunoSEQ multiplex PCR, while TCRdb's copy carries only in-frame clones and drops some. The sample holds roughly 97,000 clones, around four fifths seen once. V lost 2 bases, J lost 5 bases, and 5 bases stayed unmatched. Germline CDR1 is SGHVS and CDR2 is FNYEAQ. The CDR3 is made up of 14 amino acids. The specimen sequenced was peripheral blood. The V gene is TRBV7-6, the J gene TRBJ2-5; 7 nucleotides align to TRBD2. The TCR was taken from a man aged 60 to 75 with acute or convalescent COVID-19. The CDR3 bases are TGTGCCAGCAGCTTAAGACTAGCCATGGAGACCCAGTACTTC. Encoded protein: CASSLRLAMETQYF.